These 8 T cell receptor beta chains were sequenced from one sample in a study of beta chain features in type 1 diabetes. Expressed TCRB transcripts were sequenced, since all the RNA that had been isolated was reverse transcribed. Assay: immunoSEQ multiplex PCR; the TCRdb copy retains only in-frame clones and omits some. The sample holds 900,000 or so clones, roughly 15% seen once. Sample: naive CD4+ T cells from blood. Receptor source: a woman aged 18-35 years in good health.

The chain employs TRBV4-3 and TRBJ2-1; D remains ambiguous. This CDR3 region has 16 residues. Germline V gives CDR1 LGHNA, CDR2 YSLEER. V gave up 4 bases and J gave up 6 bases, with 19 bases separating them. The CDR3 DNA sequence: TGCGCCAGCAGCCGATCCGTCCGCGAAGCGCGCAATGAGCAGTTCTTC. Translation gives CASSRSVREARNEQFF.

The chain uses TRBV7-2 and TRBJ2-1, with D possibly being TRBD1 (5 bases). This CDR3 region has 15 residues. Trimming took off 0 bases at V and 10 bases at J, with 16 bases between the two ends. Germline assignment: CDR1 SGHTA and CDR2 FQGNSA. CDR3 nucleotides: TGTGCCAGCAGCTTAGCAAGGGGATCTCTTAAGGAGCAGTTCTTC. Encoded protein: CASSLARGSLKEQFF.

The chain carries TRBV4-3 and TRBJ2-5, with 7 bases that match TRBD2. The DNA end is more similar to TRBJ2-7, so the J call may be wrong. Germline CDR1 is LGHNA and CDR2 is YSLEER. The CDR3 loop spans 15 amino acids. The DNA for the CDR3 is TGCGCCAGCAGCCAATCTAGCGGCTATACTTACGAGCAGTACTTC. This gives the protein CASSQSSGYTYEQYF.

This clone was found a few times. The V gene is TRBV7-2, the J gene TRBJ1-4, with unresolved D. Per germline, CDR1 SGHTA and CDR2 FQGNSA. Trimming stripped 2 bases from V and 8 bases from J, with 15 bases between. This CDR3 comprises 15 residues. CDR3 in DNA: TGTGCCAGCAGCTTAACTTCTGGGTCGTACGAAAAACTGTTTTTT. This translates into CASSLTSGSYEKLFF.

CDR3 DNA sequence: TGTGCCAGCAGCTTAGGAGCGGGGACTGAAAAACTGTTTTTT. It encodes CASSLGAGTEKLFF. The V call is TRBV11-2, the J call TRBJ1-4; D is perhaps TRBD1 (5 bases). Germline loops: CDR1 SGHAT, CDR2 FQNNGV. V lost 1 base and J lost 7, with 10 bases in between. CDR3 length: 14 amino acids.

This clone has more than one count but fewer than ten. The rearrangement uses TRBV5-1 and TRBJ1-2, with 9 bases matching TRBD1. The germline CDR1 and CDR2 sequences are SGHRS and YFSETQ. The CDR3 sequence is 16 residues long. J lost 0 bases, V lost 4 bases, and 7 bases had no gene match. CDR3 nucleotide sequence: TGCGCCAGCAGCCCGGGACAGGGCGGGACTAACTATGGCTACACCTTC. It is translated as CASSPGQGGTNYGYTF.

The chain combines TRBV7-2 with TRBJ2-5; D is unresolved. The CDR3 totals 14 residues. Trimming removed 2 bases at V and 4 bases at J, with 11 bases between. Germline assignment: CDR1 SGHTA and CDR2 FQGNSA. The DNA of the CDR3 is TGTGCCAGCAGCTTATTCCAGGCTCCAGAGACCCAGTACTTC. Translating it yields CASSLFQAPETQYF.

This clone appeared once. The CDR3 DNA sequence: TGTGCCAGCACCCCACTAGAAATCCCGATCGAGACCCAGTACTTC. Protein product: CASTPLEIPIETQYF. The chain employs TRBV7-3 and TRBJ2-5; a possible D gene is TRBD2 (5 bases). Germline V lookup: CDR1 SGHTA, CDR2 FQGTGA. The V gene lost 7 bases and the J gene lost 5 bases, with 20 bases spanning the gap. The CDR3 extends over 15 amino acids.